This entry lists 24 T cell receptor beta chains sequenced from one sample in a study of tumor-infiltrating lymphocytes in glioblastoma multiforme. Multiple V-beta primers and a C-beta primer amplified TCRB from RNA. TCRdb itself ran the multiplex PCR reads through MiXCR, one entry per CDR3 protein. The sample gives some 10,000 distinct CDR3 sequences, 66% of which show up once; about 30% is in the top ten. Sequenced sample: brain tumor tissue. The receptors derive from a male donor with glioblastoma.

About this clonotype: A read error may produce the germline difference seen at one junction end. V usage is TRBV30 and J usage is TRBJ1-1, with 11 bases fitting TRBD1. The CDR3 is made up of 14 amino acids. Germline V gives CDR1 GTSNPN, CDR2 SVGIG (reference sequence). The CDR3 DNA follows: TGTGCCTGGTTTCCCAGGACAGGGGGCACTAAAGCTTTCTTT. This gives the protein CAWFPRTGGTKAFF. The whole variable domain, remainder taken from reference TRBV30 and TRBJ1-1, is SQTIHQWPATLVQPVGSPLSLECTVEGTSNPNLYWYRQAAGRGLQLLFYSVGIGQISSEVPQNLSASRPQDRQFILSSKKLLLSDSGFYLCAWFPRTGGTKAFFGQGTRLTVV.

This clonotype showed up many times. The V gene is TRBV30, the J gene TRBJ2-1, with 7 bases identical to TRBD2. This CDR3 region has 13 residues. Per the germline V gene, CDR1 is GTSNPN and CDR2 is SVGIG (reference sequence). After removal of 3 bases from V and 6 bases from J, the junction contained 5 bases not matched to a gene. The CDR3: CAWSPGTTNEQFF. CDR3 sequence (DNA): TGTGCCTGGAGCCCCGGGACTACCAATGAGCAGTTCTTC.

About this clonotype: A much larger clone lies one base from this, so it may be a read error. J is TRBJ2-3 and V is TRBV5-1; tentatively, D is TRBD2 (6 bases). The CDR3 is 15 residues long. V was trimmed by 3 bases and J by 1 base, leaving 12 bases between them. The germline gives CDR1 SGHRS, CDR2 YFSETQ. In DNA form, the CDR3 reads TGCGCCAGCAGCTCCGGAGGGAAGCGCACAGATACGCAGTATTTT. Amino acids: CASSSGGKRTDTQYF.

This clonotype was found many times. Being one base from a much bigger clone, this may be a read error. The J gene is TRBJ2-7, the V gene TRBV20-1; tentative D call: TRBD1 (5 bases). CDR1 and CDR2 (germline): DFQATT, SNEGSKA (reference sequence). The CDR3 loop spans 13 amino acids. CDR3 in DNA: TGCAGTGCTAGTATCGCGACAGCCTACAAGCAGTACTTC. As protein: CSASIATAYKQYF.

The rearrangement links TRBV28 to TRBJ2-7, with a possible D match to TRBD2 (5 bases). The CDR3 totals 15 residues. Germline V gene lookup returns CDR1 MDHEN and CDR2 SYDVKM. V was trimmed by 9 bases and J by 10 bases, leaving 28 bases between them. The CDR3: CASSELVQAAGDQYF. CDR3 DNA: TGTGCCAGTAGTGAACTAGTGCAGGCGGCGGGCGATCAGTACTTC.

This clonotype was recorded many times. A much larger clone differs by one base, so this may be a read error. The conserved final phenylalanine or tryptophan is absent from the CDR3, which likely points to a read error. The chain has TRBV20-1 and TRBJ2-7; D is possibly TRBD2 (6 bases). Germline-derived CDR1 and CDR2 are DFQATT and SNEGSKA (reference sequence). The germline V and J ends were trimmed by 0 bases and 7 bases, with 10 bases remaining between them. The CDR3 spans 12 residues. The CDR3 region is CSARDNSGEQYL. CDR3 DNA: TGCAGTGCTAGAGATAACAGCGGGGAGCAGTACCTC.

Note on this clonotype: One end of the junction fails to match germline, which may point to a read error. J is TRBJ2-5 and V is TRBV10-3; D might be TRBD1 (6 bases). This CDR3 has 17 residues. The germline gives CDR1 ENHRY, CDR2 SYGVKD. CDR3 sequence reads: CAISEIVGRGAQQTQYF. The CDR3 nucleotides read TGTGCCATCAGTGAGATCGTAGGCAGGGGTGCCCAACAGACCCAGTACTTC.

Sample share makes this clonotype medium-sized. The chain couples TRBV12-3 or TRBV12-4 to TRBJ1-6; tentative D call: TRBD1 (5 bases). V was pared by 3 bases and J by 7 bases, with 7 bases between. The CDR3 totals 13 residues. The CDR3 region has the DNA TGTGCCAGCAGTTTTCGACAGAATTCACCCCTCCACTTT. It is translated as CASSFRQNSPLHF.

This clonotype was observed a handful of times. V gene TRBV12-3 or TRBV12-4 combines with J gene TRBJ2-7; tentative D call: TRBD2 (5 bases). Trimming left V 7 bases short and J 0 bases short, with 10 bases between. The CDR3 extends over 13 amino acids. This CDR3 is CASNPGSSYEQYF. CDR3 DNA: TGTGCCAGCAACCCGGGAAGCTCCTACGAGCAGTACTTC.

In this sample, this clonotype turned up once. The J gene is TRBJ2-3, the V gene TRBV20-1; 8 positions agree with TRBD1. Germline assignment: CDR1 DFQATT and CDR2 SNEGSKA (reference sequence). The CDR3 length is 14 residues. Germline trimming cut 2 bases from V and 3 bases from J; bases unmatched to any gene: 4. The chain's CDR3 is CSARQDRDTDTQYF. The CDR3 DNA follows: TGCAGTGCTAGACAGGACAGGGATACAGATACGCAGTATTTT.

The chain is built from TRBV20-1 and TRBJ2-7, with 9 bases aligning to TRBD1. The CDR3 runs 14 residues. Germline assignment: CDR1 DFQATT and CDR2 SNEGSKA (reference sequence). The trim removed 3 bases at V and 5 bases at J, leaving 8 bases unmatched. This chain's CDR3 is CSARLRDRENEQYF. The DNA for the CDR3 is TGCAGTGCTAGGCTCCGGGACAGGGAAAACGAGCAGTACTTC.

As for this clonotype: At one end, the junction sequence differs from germline, possibly due to a read error. This sequence joins TRBV6-6 and TRBJ2-6; D perhaps matches TRBD2 (6 bases). The CDR3 contains 16 residues. CDR1 is MNHNY and CDR2 is SVGAGI in the germline V gene (reference sequence). CDR3: CVSTVTGGSGANVLTF. As DNA, the CDR3 is TGTGTCAGCACCGTTACCGGGGGCTCTGGGGCCAACGTCCTGACTTTC.

This clonotype has only a few counts. This sequence may be a read error, since a much larger clone differs from it by one base. The chain uses TRBV28 and TRBJ2-5; TRBD2 matches at 12 bases. This CDR3 is 18 amino acids long. Trimming removed 5 bases from V and 4 bases from J; junction bases left unmatched: 14. Per germline, CDR1 MDHEN and CDR2 SYDVKM. CDR3 loop: CASSPPRLAGVGRETQYF. The CDR3 region has the DNA TGTGCCAGCAGTCCACCGAGACTAGCGGGAGTGGGGCGAGAGACCCAGTACTTC.

V and J are TRBV10-2 and TRBJ2-1, with D possibly called TRBD1 or TRBD2 (5 bases each). The CDR3 covers 16 residues. Germline values: CDR1 WSHSY, CDR2 SAAADI. V was trimmed by 3 bases and J by 8 bases, leaving 20 bases between them. The CDR3 sequence is CASSDGDLRRRDEQFF. In nucleotides, the CDR3 is TGCGCCAGCAGTGACGGGGACCTACGCCGCCGGGATGAGCAGTTCTTC.

In its sample, this clonotype is medium-sized. The chain recombines TRBV10-1 with TRBJ2-1; TRBD2 agrees at 15 bases. Germline CDR1 is WNHNN and CDR2 is SYGVQD (reference sequence). Trimming cost V 4 bases and J 5 bases; bases outside gene matches: 9. The CDR3 spans 18 residues. Written as DNA, the CDR3 is TGCGCCAGCAGTGTGCCGGGGACTAGCGGGAGGAAGGACAATGAGCAGTTCTTC. Its protein product is CASSVPGTSGRKDNEQFF.

The chain has TRBV11-2 and TRBJ1-1; D remains ambiguous. Germline V lookup: CDR1 SGHAT, CDR2 FQNNGV. Trimming shortened V by 6 bases and J by 3 bases, and 14 bases separated the two germline ends. The CDR3 covers 14 residues. CDR3 sequence reads: CASRQRGGDTEAFF. The CDR3 region has the DNA TGTGCCAGCAGACAACGAGGTGGGGACACTGAAGCTTTCTTT. Filled out from reference TRBV11-2 and TRBJ1-1, the complete variable domain reads EAGVAQSPRYKIIEKRQSVAFWCNPISGHATLYWYQQILGQGPKLLIQFQNNGVVDDSQLPKDRFSAERLKGVDSTLKIQPAKLEDSAVYLCASRQRGGDTEAFFGQGTRLTVV.

There are a few counts of this clonotype. A much larger clone differs by one base, so this may be a read error. The CDR3 sequence is CASSTREARTQNEQFF. In DNA form, the CDR3 reads TGTGCCAGCAGCACCCGGGAGGCTAGGACCCAGAATGAGCAGTTCTTC. The chain couples TRBV7-2 to TRBJ2-1, with 7 nucleotides matching TRBD2. V trimming: 5 bases; J trimming: 7 bases; junction bases outside the gene matches: 14. The CDR3 spans 16 residues. Germline lookup yields CDR1 SGHTA and CDR2 FQGNSA.

V and J are TRBV6-5 and TRBJ2-1, with no clear D. This CDR3 is built from 15 residues. The germline V gene encodes CDR1 MNHEY and CDR2 SVGAGI. V lost 6 bases to trimming and J lost 5 bases, with 17 bases between them. The CDR3 coding sequence is TGTGCCAGCAGCAAGGCCCTGAATTCCCACAATGAGCAGTTCTTC. This gives the protein CASSKALNSHNEQFF.

The V call is TRBV20-1, the J call TRBJ2-2; 7 positions agree with TRBD2. The V segment lost 2 bases and the J segment 4 bases; nucleotides outside the gene matches: 28. Germline V CDR1 and CDR2: DFQATT, SNEGSKA (reference sequence). This CDR3 is 22 amino acids long. The CDR3 here is CSARPLLPGTTTPYGGTGELFF. The CDR3 DNA reads TGCAGTGCTAGACCCCTCCTCCCCGGGACTACCACCCCTTACGGCGGCACCGGGGAGCTGTTTTTT.

On this clonotype: A clone one base away is much larger, so this may be a read error. This chain joins TRBV24-1 and TRBJ2-3, with D unresolved. The ends were cut back, 5 bases at V and 2 bases at J, with 13 bases in the middle. This CDR3 has 15 amino acids. Germline lookup yields CDR1 KGHDR and CDR2 SFDVKD. The CDR3 DNA is TGTGCCACCAGTGTTTCAAGACAAACCACAGATACGCAGTATTTT. This codes for CATSVSRQTTDTQYF.

As to this clonotype: The conserved phenylalanine or tryptophan is not found at the CDR3 terminus, so this likely reflects a read error. The chain joins TRBV10-3 to TRBJ2-3, with 7 bases lining up with TRBD1. Germline values: CDR1 ENHRY, CDR2 SYGVKD. The CDR3 has 14 residues. In nucleotides, the CDR3 is TGTGCCATCAGCGGACAGGTGGGCCCAGATACCCAGTATTCT. Amino acids: CAISGQVGPDTQYS.

This chain uses TRBV11-2 with TRBJ1-2; D is unclear. The germline CDR1 and CDR2 sequences are SGHAT and FQNNGV. V was cut by 5 bases and J by 4 bases, with 11 bases left in between. This CDR3 has 13 residues. CDR3 sequence reads: CASSRTVGYGYTF. DNA for the CDR3: TGTGCCAGCAGCCGTACGGTGGGCTATGGCTACACCTTC.

This clonotype appeared a few times. This rearrangement joins TRBV11-2 to TRBJ2-2; TRBD2 matches at 7 bases. J lost 6 bases, V lost 5 bases, and 6 bases had no gene match. Germline CDR1 SGHAT, CDR2 FQNNGV. The CDR3 runs 14 residues. CDR3 in amino acids: CASSHGLDPGELFF. The CDR3 DNA is TGTGCCAGCAGCCACGGACTAGACCCCGGGGAGCTGTTTTTT. Full variable domain (missing parts from reference TRBV11-2 and TRBJ2-2): EAGVAQSPRYKIIEKRQSVAFWCNPISGHATLYWYQQILGQGPKLLIQFQNNGVVDDSQLPKDRFSAERLKGVDSTLKIQPAKLEDSAVYLCASSHGLDPGELFFGEGSRLTVL.

On this clonotype itself: One end of the junction is discordant with germline, which a read error may explain. V and J are TRBV20-1 and TRBJ2-1; 7 nucleotides line up with TRBD2. The germline V gene has CDR1 DFQATT and CDR2 SNEGSKA (reference sequence). The CDR3 contains 15 residues. The CDR3 here is CSAKASGTTNNEQSF. The CDR3 DNA reads as TGCAGTGCTAAAGCCTCCGGGACTACCAACAATGAGCAATCCTTC.